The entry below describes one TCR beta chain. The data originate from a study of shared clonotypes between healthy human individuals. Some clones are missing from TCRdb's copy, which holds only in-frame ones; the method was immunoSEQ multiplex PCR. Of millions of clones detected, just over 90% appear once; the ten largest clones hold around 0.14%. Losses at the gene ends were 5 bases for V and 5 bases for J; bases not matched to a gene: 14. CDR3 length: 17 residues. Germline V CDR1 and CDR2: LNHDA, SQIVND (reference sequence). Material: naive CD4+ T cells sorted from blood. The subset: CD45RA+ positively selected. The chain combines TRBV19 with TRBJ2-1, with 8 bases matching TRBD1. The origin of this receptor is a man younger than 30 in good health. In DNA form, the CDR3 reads TGTGCCAGTAGTGCAACCCTCGGGACAGGCCTGCACAATGAGCAGTTCTTC. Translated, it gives CASSATLGTGLHNEQFF.